This T cell receptor beta chain appears in the sequencing data of a study of control samples from healthy donors and cancer patients. Germline V gene data show CDR1 as SGDLS and CDR2 as YYNGEE. CDR3 size: 13 residues. Deletions cut 2 bases from V and 5 bases from J, with 10 bases between. Produced via immunoSEQ multiplex PCR; TCRdb's table is partial and in-frame only. The repertoire holds 90,000 to 140,000 clones, with under 90% as singletons. The origin of this receptor is a woman aged 45-60 years in good health. V is TRBV9 and J is TRBJ2-5; no reliable D call. Material: blood. Written as DNA, the CDR3 is TGTGCCAGCAGCGTTGGGTACCGGGAGACCCAGTACTTC. As protein: CASSVGYRETQYF.